The entry that follows covers one T cell receptor beta chain sequence. Its antigen is not known. Isolated RNA was reverse transcribed in full, so expressed TCRB transcripts were sequenced. Some clones are missing from TCRdb's copy, which holds only in-frame ones; the method was immunoSEQ multiplex PCR. Of hundreds of thousands of clones in the sample, around 68% are singletons; the top ten hold around 0.05%. The data were obtained in a study of beta chain features in type 1 diabetes. Trimming pared 0 bases from V and 1 base from J, leaving 13 bases between. This CDR3 spans 16 amino acids. Germline CDR1 and CDR2: SGDLS and YYNGEE. Study observations and caveats: In these data, an HLA type influence on TCRB rearrangement remained unresolved. Naive, central memory and regulatory TCRB repertoires appeared more similar among patients than healthy donors.

The sequence was obtained from a man aged 25-45 years in good health. V usage is TRBV9 and J usage is TRBJ1-1; D might be TRBD1 (6 bases). Sequencing input: naive CD4+ T cells from blood. In DNA form, the CDR3 reads TGTGCCAGCAGCGTAGGCAGGACAGCTAAGAACACTGAAGCTTTCTTT. Its translation is CASSVGRTAKNTEAFF.